The source of this T cell receptor beta chain is a study of control samples from healthy donors and cancer patients. Measured with immunoSEQ multiplex PCR; TCRdb has only the in-frame clones, and not every one. The table shows about 140,000 clones, with roughly 92% occurring only once. The TCR sequence derives from a man aged 30-40 years in good health. Specimen: blood.

In DNA form, the CDR3 reads TGTGCCAGCAGCTTGGAACTAGCGGGTAACGAGCAGTACTTC. Encoded protein: CASSLELAGNEQYF. The chain combines TRBV5-4 with TRBJ2-7; 9 bases are shared with TRBD2. This CDR3 is 14 amino acids long. Germline V gene data show CDR1 as SGHNT and CDR2 as YYREEE (reference sequence). After removal of 0 bases from V and 5 bases from J, the junction contained 3 bases not matched to a gene.